This TCR beta chain came from a study of shared clonotypes between healthy human individuals. Every one of the donors was a Caucasian adult that lived in Nashville, Tennessee. Sequencing was at deep level. It was across several immunoSEQ plates that each subset's genomic DNA was evenly split. Researchers sequenced unsorted PBMC DNA using ten immunoSEQ deep assay plates. The method was immunoSEQ multiplex PCR; TCRdb's version includes in-frame clones alone and lacks a portion of them. The sample lists approximately 500,000 clones; almost 80% were seen once. The CDR3 covers 14 residues. Germline CDR1 is SGHRS and CDR2 is YFSETQ. Trimming took 2 bases from V and 3 from J, leaving 11 bases between them.

What was sequenced was PBMCs. The TCR comes from a woman aged 40 to 50 in good health. Some clones in this sample may be carry-over from other donors' samples. V is TRBV5-1 and J is TRBJ1-1; no clear D. The DNA of the CDR3 is TGCGCCAGCAGCTTCGGAGGTCCGGACACTGAAGCTTTCTTT. It yields the protein CASSFGGPDTEAFF.